This T cell receptor (beta chain) comes out of a study of T cell repertoires in cytomegalovirus infection. At the level of the study: Indications of both CMV infection and matching HLA type were provided by public TCR beta signatures. Study-wide findings and caveats: HLA-C-restricted CMV-specific TCR beta clonotypes prevailed in the ex vivo response. Summed frequency of shared TCR beta families picked out CMV carriers who also had the relevant HLA.

On this clonotype itself: The antigen remains undetermined.

The CDR3 loop spans 15 amino acids. The V gene lost 0 bases and the J gene lost 0 bases, with 6 bases spanning the gap. In germline, CDR1 is LNHNV, CDR2 YYDKDF (reference sequence). TCRdb independently ran MiXCR on the reads; one entry per CDR3 protein. In the table there are under 500,000 distinct CDR3 sequences, about 44% of which are singletons. The sample here was cultured PBMCs, taken from culture after CMV antigen stimulation. The chain has TRBV15 and TRBJ1-5, with D unresolved. The sequence derives from a human donor in good health (CMV status not recorded). Some clones in this sample may be carry-over from other donors' samples. The CDR3 DNA reads as TGTGCCACCAGCAGAGATAGGAATAGCAATCAGCCCCAGCATTTT. Translated: CATSRDRNSNQPQHF.